The following is a T cell receptor beta chain sequence with its context. Sequencing used immunoSEQ multiplex PCR; TCRdb keeps in-frame clones, though not all of them. The table has over 350,000 clones, just under 95% seen once. Germline assignment: CDR1 LNHDA and CDR2 SQIVND (reference sequence). Trimming at V came to 4 bases and at J to 7 bases, leaving 5 bases not matched to a gene. The CDR3 has 16 residues. These data are taken from a study of shared T cell receptors in the human thymus. The sample comprised thymocytes. V gene TRBV19 combines with J gene TRBJ2-1, with 15 nucleotides matching TRBD2. The TCR sequence derives from a human donor. CDR3 nucleotide sequence: TGTGCCAGTAGTACGGCCGGGACTAGCGGGAGGAATGAGCAGTTCTTC. This encodes CASSTAGTSGRNEQFF.